Each of the 10 T cell receptor beta chains below was sequenced from the same sample in a study of T cells in women clearing cervical HPV infection. Some clones are missing from TCRdb's copy, which holds only in-frame ones; the method was immunoSEQ multiplex PCR. The sample includes over 30,000 clones. The sequenced sample was blood buffy coat. These receptors all stem from a woman between 18 and 69 years old with a cervical HPV16 infection that either progressed to CIN3+ or cleared (not recorded which).

Turning to this clone: From the germline J gene comes the end of the CDR3, since the read stops 3 residues before it. The V and J genes are TRBV18 and TRBJ2-3, with D hard to call. V was pared by 2 bases and J by 6 bases, with 9 bases between. CDR3 length: 13 amino acids. Germline assignment: CDR1 KGHSH and CDR2 LQKENI. CDR3 amino acids: CASSPSFYDTQYF. CDR3 bases read: TGTGCCAGCTCACCAAGCTTCTACGATACG. The variable domain in full, completed from reference TRBV18 and TRBJ2-3, reads NAGVMQNPRHLVRRRGQEARLRCSPMKGHSHVYWYRQLPEEGLKFMVYLQKENIIDESGMPKERFSAEFPKEGPSILRIQQVVRGDSAAYFCASSPSFYDTQYFGPGTRLTVL.

In regard to this clone: Sequencing ends 3 residues short of the CDR3 end; the germline J gene provides the rest. The J gene is TRBJ2-5, the V gene TRBV7-2; tentative D call: TRBD1 (7 bases). V was pared by 1 base and J by 2 bases, with 11 bases between. The germline gives CDR1 SGHTA, CDR2 FQGNSA. The CDR3 contains 15 residues. Partial CDR3 DNA: TGTGCCAGCAGCTTAGTACAGGGGAGGCAAGAGACC. It codes for CASSLVQGRQET. The whole CDR3 region reads CASSLVQGRQETQYF.

Regarding this clone: The DNA ends 3 residues before the CDR3 does, and the rest of the CDR3 is filled in from the germline J gene. The genes are TRBV7-9 and TRBJ1-1; D is possibly TRBD1 (5 bases). Germline V lookup: CDR1 SEHNR, CDR2 FQNEAQ (reference sequence). The CDR3 has 14 residues. The V end was cut by 5 bases, the J end by 3 bases, with 13 bases between. The CDR3: CASSTWGGDTEAFF. The CDR3 DNA, read in part, is TGTGCCAGCAGCACGTGGGGGGGGGACACTGAA.

The sequenced part of the CDR3 DNA is TGTGCCAGTAGTGCCGGGACAGAGGTTAATTCACCC. Its translation: CASSAGTEVNSP. The full CDR3 sequence reads CASSAGTEVNSPLHF. This chain uses TRBV19 with TRBJ1-6; TRBD1 agrees at 7 bases. The missing CDR3 end, 3 residues past where the read stops, is filled in from the germline J gene. Germline V lookup: CDR1 LNHDA, CDR2 SQIVND (reference sequence). The CDR3 has 15 amino acids. V was clipped by 5 bases and J by 6 bases; unmatched bases: 7. Filled out from reference TRBV19 and TRBJ1-6, the complete variable domain reads DGGITQSPKYLFRKEGQNVTLSCEQNLNHDAMYWYRQDPGQGLRLIYYSQIVNDFQKGDIAEGYSVSREKKESFPLTVTSAQKNPTAFYLCASSAGTEVNSPLHFGNGTRLTVT.

With regard to this clone: The read terminates 3 residues before the CDR3 end, so the remaining end is supplied by the germline J gene. The rearrangement uses TRBV2 and TRBJ2-1, with 10 positions matching TRBD2. This CDR3 contains 19 residues. Germline CDR1 is SNHLY and CDR2 is FYNNEI. Unmatched junction bases numbered 14, after V lost 6 bases and J lost 0 bases. The part of the CDR3 DNA that was read is TGTGCCAGCAGCAATTCCGGGGCTAGCGGGGGCACCTCCTACAATGAG. The encoded protein is CASSNSGASGGTSYNE. The CDR3 in full is CASSNSGASGGTSYNEQFF.

Regarding this clone: The CDR3 extends 3 residues past the end of the read, so its final part is completed from the germline J gene. The rearrangement links TRBV19 to TRBJ1-2; D is perhaps TRBD1 (6 bases). Germline V gene sequence: CDR1 LNHDA, CDR2 SQIVND (reference sequence). CDR3 length equals 15 residues. The CDR3 is CASIEGGLGKNIYTF. CDR3 bases read: TGTGCCAGTATCGAGGGGGGGTTAGGCAAAAACATC.

In the case of this clone: The CDR3 goes on 3 residues after the read ends, and that part is filled in from the germline J gene. The V and J genes are TRBV6-2 or TRBV6-3 and TRBJ2-5; 10 nucleotides align to TRBD1. Germline values: CDR1 MNHEY, CDR2 SVGEGT. CDR3 size: 14 residues. Germline trimming cut 6 bases from V and 5 bases from J; bases unmatched to any gene: 6. CDR3 protein: CASSGQGELETQYF. The CDR3 bases that were read are TGTGCCAGCAGCGGACAGGGGGAATTGGAGACC.

A word on this clone: The missing CDR3 end, 3 residues past where the read stops, is filled in from the germline J gene. This rearrangement joins TRBV18 to TRBJ1-2; 9 nucleotides match TRBD1. The germline V gene encodes CDR1 KGHSH and CDR2 LQKENI. There are 17 residues in the CDR3. CDR3 DNA (partial): TGTGCCAGCTCACCACCGTCGGGACAGGGATCGAACAATGAC. Protein: CASSPPSGQGSNND. In full, the CDR3 reads CASSPPSGQGSNNDYTF.

On this clone itself: The read gets to within 3 residues of the CDR3 end, and the germline J gene fills in the rest. The chain has TRBV6-1 and TRBJ2-2, with D possibly matching TRBD1 (6 bases). Germline V gene lookup returns CDR1 MNHNS and CDR2 SASEGT. The CDR3 sequence is 14 residues long. V dropped 4 bases and J dropped 3 bases, with 9 bases sitting between them. CDR3 region: CASSATGYTGELFF. The CDR3 bases that were read are TGTGCCAGCAGTGCTACAGGGTACACCGGGGAG.

For this clone: From the germline J gene comes the end of the CDR3, since the read stops 3 residues before it. The chain has TRBV19 and TRBJ2-4, with TRBD1 as a possible D gene (5 bases). This CDR3 has 15 residues. Germline CDR1 reads LNHDA; CDR2 reads SQIVND (reference sequence). The sequenced part of the CDR3 DNA is TGTGCCAGTAGTATAGATTCGCCGACAGTCTATGGT. Its protein product is CASSIDSPTVYG. The entire CDR3 sequence reads CASSIDSPTVYGQYF.